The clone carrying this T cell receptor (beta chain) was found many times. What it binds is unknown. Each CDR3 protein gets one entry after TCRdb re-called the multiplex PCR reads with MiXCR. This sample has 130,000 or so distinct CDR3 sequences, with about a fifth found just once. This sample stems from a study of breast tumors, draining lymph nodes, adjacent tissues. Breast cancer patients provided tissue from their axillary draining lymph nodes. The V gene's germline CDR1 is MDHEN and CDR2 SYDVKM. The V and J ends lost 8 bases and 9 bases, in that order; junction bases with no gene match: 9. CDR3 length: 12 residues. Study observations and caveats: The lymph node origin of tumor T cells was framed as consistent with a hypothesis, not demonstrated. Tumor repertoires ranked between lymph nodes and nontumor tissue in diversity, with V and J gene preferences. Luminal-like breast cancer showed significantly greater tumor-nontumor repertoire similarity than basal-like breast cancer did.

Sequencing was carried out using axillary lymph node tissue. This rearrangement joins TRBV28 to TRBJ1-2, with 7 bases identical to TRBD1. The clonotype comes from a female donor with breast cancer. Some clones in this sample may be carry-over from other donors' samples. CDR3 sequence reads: CASRGTVRRYTF. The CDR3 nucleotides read TGTGCCAGCCGAGGGACAGTCAGGCGCTACACCTTC.